The clone carrying this T cell receptor (beta chain) was recorded many times. The data stem from a study of T cells in Graves' hyperthyroidism and ophthalmopathy. This CDR3 spans 15 amino acids. V was pared by 0 bases and J by 0 bases, with 9 bases between. CDR1 and CDR2 (germline): SGHAT, FQNNGV. RNA transcripts provided the source from which TCR beta CDR3 regions were amplified. First-round RT-PCR with HTBI primers amplified the TCR CDR3 region. MiXCR was run by TCRdb on the multiplex PCR reads, yielding one entry per CDR3 protein. The table has roughly 380,000 distinct CDR3 sequences, roughly 14% seen once.

Sequencing used blood. The V and J genes are TRBV11-2 and TRBJ2-7; unclear D gene. The TCR originated in a woman in her fifties or sixties with Graves' hyperthyroidism. CDR3 DNA: TGTGCCAGCAGCTTAGATCCGGCAGGCTCCTACGAGCAGTACTTC. This sequence encodes CASSLDPAGSYEQYF.